This T cell receptor beta chain was captured by sequencing in a study of post-analysis software for immune sequencing data. Carried by the TCR beta cDNA libraries were unique molecular identifiers. TCRdb reprocessed the PCR reads with MiXCR, giving one entry per CDR3 protein. The sample lists about 820,000 distinct CDR3 sequences, under 70% seen once, with under 6% in the top ten. Findings of the study overall: Controls showed lower frequencies than patients for a few TRBV segments, and TRBV5-6, TRBV5-1 and TRBV20-1 were among these.

The V gene lost 2 bases and the J gene lost 4 bases, with 8 bases spanning the gap. The V gene's germline CDR1 is SGHTA and CDR2 FQGNSA. The CDR3 spans 13 residues. In its sample, this clonotype was seen many times. Its cognate antigen is unknown. This sequence was found in a girl aged 10 to 17 with multiple sclerosis. The chain uses TRBV7-2 and TRBJ1-2; D is unclear. The specimen was blood. The CDR3 nucleotides read TGTGCCAGCAGCTTAAAGACTTCCTATGGCTACACCTTC. Its protein is CASSLKTSYGYTF.